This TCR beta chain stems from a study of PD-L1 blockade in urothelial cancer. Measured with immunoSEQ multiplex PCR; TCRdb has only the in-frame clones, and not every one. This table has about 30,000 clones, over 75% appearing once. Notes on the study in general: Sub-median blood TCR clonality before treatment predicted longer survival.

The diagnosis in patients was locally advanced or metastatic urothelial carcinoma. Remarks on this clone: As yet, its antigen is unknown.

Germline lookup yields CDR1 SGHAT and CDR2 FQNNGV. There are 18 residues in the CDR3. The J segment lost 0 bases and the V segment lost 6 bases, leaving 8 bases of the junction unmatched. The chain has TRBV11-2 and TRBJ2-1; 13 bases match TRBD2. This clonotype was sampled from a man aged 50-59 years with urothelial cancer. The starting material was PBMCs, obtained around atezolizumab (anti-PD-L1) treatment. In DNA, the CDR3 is TGTGCCAGCAGACGGACTAGCGGGAGAGATAGCTCCTACAATGAGCAGTTCTTC. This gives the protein CASRRTSGRDSSYNEQFF.